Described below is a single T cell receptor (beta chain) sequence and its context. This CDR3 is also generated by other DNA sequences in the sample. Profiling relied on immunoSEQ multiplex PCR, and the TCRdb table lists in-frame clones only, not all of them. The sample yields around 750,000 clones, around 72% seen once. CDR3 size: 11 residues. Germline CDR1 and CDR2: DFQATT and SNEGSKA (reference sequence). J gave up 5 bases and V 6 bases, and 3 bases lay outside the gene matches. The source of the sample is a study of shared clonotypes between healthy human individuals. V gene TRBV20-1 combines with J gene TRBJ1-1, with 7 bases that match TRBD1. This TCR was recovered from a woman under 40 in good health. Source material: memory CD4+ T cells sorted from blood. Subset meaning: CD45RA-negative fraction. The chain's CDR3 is CSADRDTEAFF. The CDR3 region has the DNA TGCAGTGCCGACAGGGATACTGAAGCTTTCTTT.